Below, 30 T cell receptor beta chains from the same sample are listed, as sequenced in a study of early T cells in non-severe SARS-CoV-2 infection. TCRdb recomputed calls from the 5' RACE reads with MiXCR, one row per CDR3 protein. The sample includes roughly 80,000 distinct CDR3 sequences, roughly a sixth of them seen just once. The material sequenced was whole blood. The origin of the receptors is an adult who was a healthcare worker with PCR-confirmed SARS-CoV-2 infection or an uninfected control (not recorded which).

V and J are TRBV10-2 and TRBJ2-3, with D possibly TRBD2 on 6 matching bases. There are 16 residues in the CDR3. Trimming took 6 bases from V and 4 from J, leaving 20 bases between them. CDR1 is WSHSY, CDR2 SAAADI, per germline. The CDR3 loop is CASSPLGASVADTQYF. CDR3 nucleotides: TGCGCCAGCAGCCCTCTTGGTGCTAGCGTCGCAGATACGCAGTATTTT.

The V call is TRBV7-9, the J call TRBJ2-1, with a tentative D call TRBD2 (6 bases). CDR3 size: 13 residues. Germline values: CDR1 SEHNR, CDR2 FQNEAQ (reference sequence). Trimming cost V 4 bases and J 6 bases, with 10 bases left between them. The CDR3, as DNA: TGTGCCAGCAGCTATACGGGGGTCAATGAGCAGTTCTTC. The encoded protein is CASSYTGVNEQFF.

The rearrangement uses TRBV12-3 or TRBV12-4 and TRBJ2-1; D is uncertain. The CDR3 contains 15 residues. Trimming removed 3 bases at V and 8 bases at J, with 17 bases between. Written as DNA, the CDR3 is TGTGCCAGCAGTTTGCGGCAGGACCAATGGTATGAGCAGTTCTTC. Its translation is CASSLRQDQWYEQFF.

This clonotype has just a few counts. The V call is TRBV30, the J call TRBJ2-7; TRBD2 matches at 9 bases. V dropped 3 bases and J dropped 1; count of bases not matched to a gene: 1. The CDR3 runs 13 residues. Germline CDR1 is GTSNPN and CDR2 is SVGIG (reference sequence). The CDR3 nucleotides are TGTGCCTGGAGGACTAGCGGTTCCTACGAGCAGTACTTC. As protein: CAWRTSGSYEQYF.

J is TRBJ1-5 and V is TRBV12-3 or TRBV12-4; 7 nucleotides align to TRBD1. V dropped 2 bases and J dropped 3; count of bases not matched to a gene: 4. This CDR3 region has 15 residues. This CDR3 reads CASSLSGQNNQPQHF. CDR3 bases: TGTGCCAGCAGTTTATCGGGACAGAACAATCAGCCCCAGCATTTT.

This chain connects TRBV6-1 to TRBJ2-1, with D possibly being TRBD2 (5 bases). This CDR3 contains 17 residues. Germline CDR1 and CDR2: MNHNS and SASEGT. The ends were cut back, 0 bases at V and 4 bases at J, with 16 bases in the middle. CDR3 bases: TGTGCCAGCAGTGAAGCGCTACAAGCGGCCCCTTACAATGAGCAGTTCTTC. Encoded protein: CASSEALQAAPYNEQFF.

This clonotype was seen more than once but under ten times. The rearrangement joins TRBV19 to TRBJ2-7; D is tentatively TRBD1 or TRBD2 (5 bases each). Germline-derived CDR1 and CDR2 are LNHDA and SQIVND (reference sequence). The CDR3 runs 14 residues. V shed 7 bases and J shed 0 bases, with 13 bases lying between them. In DNA, the CDR3 is TGTGCCAGTACACGGGACGGGAACTCCTACGAGCAGTACTTC. This codes for CASTRDGNSYEQYF.

A word on this clonotype: At one end the junction does not follow the germline gene, possibly because of a read error. The chain is built from TRBV3-1 and TRBJ1-1, with D maybe TRBD1 (6 bases). Germline loops: CDR1 LGHDT, CDR2 YNNKEL (reference sequence). This CDR3 contains 13 residues. CDR3 sequence: CVSSQVGGTEAFF. The CDR3 DNA follows: TGTGTCAGCAGCCAAGTAGGGGGCACTGAAGCTTTCTTT. The entire variable domain, with the rest obtained from reference TRBV3-1 and TRBJ1-1, is as follows: DTAVSQTPKYLVTQMGNDKSIKCEQNLGHDTMYWYKQDSKKFLKIMFSYNNKELIINETVPNRFSPKSPDKAHLNLHINSLELGDSAVYFCVSSQVGGTEAFFGQGTRLTVV.

About this clonotype: One end of the junction fails to match germline, which may point to a read error. The V and J genes are TRBV6-1 and TRBJ2-7; D unclear. Germline V gene data show CDR1 as MNHNS and CDR2 as SASEGT. The CDR3 length is 11 residues. The CDR3 is CASSEVFVLNF. CDR3 DNA sequence: TGTGCCAGCAGTGAAGTGTTTGTTTTGAACTTC.

The chain carries TRBV29-1 and TRBJ2-7; 10 positions agree with TRBD2. Germline assignment: CDR1 SQVTM and CDR2 ANQGSEA. The junction had 5 bases not matched to a gene; V was cut back by 6 bases and J by 3 bases. This CDR3 comprises 13 residues. Here the CDR3 DNA reads TGCAGCGTGATAGCGGGAGGTAACTACGAGCAGTACTTC. This sequence encodes CSVIAGGNYEQYF.

The chain uses TRBV4-1 and TRBJ2-1; 11 nucleotides agree with TRBD2. V gave up 4 bases and J gave up 4 bases; unmatched junction bases: 6. The germline CDR1 and CDR2 sequences are MGHRA and YSYEKL. This CDR3 spans 16 amino acids. The CDR3 DNA reads TGCGCCAGCAGCCCCTTAGCGGGGGGGTTTTACAATGAGCAGTTCTTC. Translation: CASSPLAGGFYNEQFF.

This clonotype was seen at least ten times. This chain uses TRBV6-1 with TRBJ2-7; TRBD1 agrees at 9 bases. Germline-derived CDR1 and CDR2 are MNHNS and SASEGT. This CDR3 comprises 14 residues. V lost 8 bases, J lost 5 bases, and 10 bases stayed unmatched. The CDR3 DNA follows: TGTGCCAGCCTCCCTTTAGGGACAGGGAACGAGCAGTACTTC. Protein sequence: CASLPLGTGNEQYF.

The genes are TRBV6-5 and TRBJ1-1; D remains unclear. The CDR3 runs 16 residues. Trimming took off 7 bases at V and 0 bases at J, with 18 bases between the two ends. Germline V CDR1 and CDR2: MNHEY, SVGAGI. DNA of the CDR3: TGTGCCAGCACCAAACTGGGTGGTTTCATGAACACTGAAGCTTTCTTT. Protein product: CASTKLGGFMNTEAFF.

This clonotype was recorded a few times. This chain joins TRBV12-3 or TRBV12-4 and TRBJ2-3; no definite D call. The CDR3 contains 15 residues. Deletions cut 6 bases from V and 0 bases from J, with 13 bases between. The CDR3: CASSNLGSSTDTQYF. CDR3 sequence (DNA): TGTGCCAGCAGCAACCTAGGTTCTAGCACAGATACGCAGTATTTT.

The J gene is TRBJ1-1, the V gene TRBV6-6, with D possibly TRBD1 on 5 matching bases. CDR3 length: 14 amino acids. V was clipped by 9 bases and J by 0 bases, with 14 bases between them. Germline V CDR1 and CDR2: MNHNY, SVGAGI (reference sequence). The CDR3 here is CASRRGTMNTEAFF. DNA of the CDR3: TGTGCCAGTAGGCGAGGGACGATGAACACTGAAGCTTTCTTT.

In this sample, this clonotype turned up a few times. The chain has TRBV6-2 or TRBV6-3 and TRBJ2-7, with D perhaps being TRBD1 or TRBD2 (6 bases each). The CDR3 has 13 residues. V was clipped by 3 bases and J by 6 bases, with 12 bases between them. Germline-derived CDR1 and CDR2 are MNHEY and SVGEGT. CDR3 coding DNA: TGTGCCAGCAGTTATGGGGGGCTGATCGAGCAGTACTTC. Its protein is CASSYGGLIEQYF.

The rearrangement joins TRBV12-3 or TRBV12-4 to TRBJ2-7; D ambiguous. This CDR3 contains 16 residues. Deletions cut 7 bases from V and 5 bases from J, with 24 bases between. The CDR3 DNA is TGTGCCAGCAATCAAATCGGTGGTGGCCGGTTGGACGAGCAGTACTTC. Protein: CASNQIGGGRLDEQYF.

This clonotype was recorded a few times. The CDR3 DNA sequence: TGTGCCAGCAGCTTAGCCCCTAGCGGGGATGAGCAGTTCTTC. Translation gives CASSLAPSGDEQFF. The gene calls are TRBV7-9 and TRBJ2-1, with 9 bases matching TRBD2. Germline CDR1 is SEHNR and CDR2 is FQNEAQ (reference sequence). The CDR3 is 14 amino acids. Losses at the gene ends were 0 bases for V and 8 bases for J; bases not matched to a gene: 2.

This clonotype was counted between two and nine times. The chain carries TRBV5-4 and TRBJ2-1; D gene unclear. Germline V gives CDR1 SGHNT, CDR2 YYREEE (reference sequence). V was cut by 5 bases and J by 0 bases, with 12 bases left in between. The length of the CDR3 is 15 residues. This chain's CDR3 is CASSLTASSYNEQFF. CDR3 DNA: TGTGCCAGCAGTCTGACCGCGAGCTCCTACAATGAGCAGTTCTTC.

This clonotype has just a few counts. J is TRBJ2-5 and V is TRBV29-1, with D perhaps matching TRBD1 or TRBD2 (5 bases each). This CDR3 region has 14 residues. CDR1 and CDR2 from the germline V gene are SQVTM and ANQGSEA. The ends were cut back, 6 bases at V and 1 base at J, with 15 bases in the middle. CDR3 DNA sequence: TGCAGCGTATCGACAGAGGGCCTCCAAGAGACCCAGTACTTC. Amino acids: CSVSTEGLQETQYF.

The chain recombines TRBV20-1 with TRBJ2-5, with a tentative D call TRBD2 (5 bases). V lost 3 bases and J 1 base, leaving 6 bases between the germline ends. CDR1 is DFQATT, CDR2 SNEGSKA, per germline (reference sequence). The CDR3 length is 12 residues. CDR3 in amino acids: CSARRAQETQYF. As DNA, the CDR3 is TGCAGTGCTAGGAGGGCCCAAGAGACCCAGTACTTC.

The chain couples TRBV20-1 to TRBJ2-5; no reliable D call. Between the trimmed V and J ends, which lost 0 bases and 1 base, there was a span of 9 bases. CDR1 is DFQATT and CDR2 is SNEGSKA in the germline V gene (reference sequence). This CDR3 comprises 14 residues. DNA for the CDR3: TGCAGTGCTAGAGACAGACGTCTCCAAGAGACCCAGTACTTC. As protein: CSARDRRLQETQYF.

The chain carries TRBV3-1 and TRBJ2-7, with D unresolved. Germline V lookup: CDR1 LGHDT, CDR2 YNNKEL (reference sequence). The CDR3 is 15 amino acids. With 0 bases removed from V and 2 bases from J, the gap between germline ends came to 11 bases. CDR3 loop: CASSQDSTAPYEQYF. The CDR3, as DNA: TGTGCCAGCAGCCAAGACTCAACTGCCCCCTACGAGCAGTACTTC.

The V call is TRBV28, the J call TRBJ1-2; a weak D match, TRBD1 (6 bases). Deletions cut 2 bases from V and 6 bases from J, with 13 bases between. Germline CDR1 and CDR2: MDHEN and SYDVKM. The CDR3 totals 14 residues. In DNA form, the CDR3 reads TGTGCCAGCAGTTTACCGGGGGCTATTGATGGCTACACCTTC. Translated, it gives CASSLPGAIDGYTF.

This clonotype has at least ten counts. The rearrangement links TRBV12-3 or TRBV12-4 to TRBJ2-4; perhaps TRBD1 as D (6 bases). V gave up 2 bases and J gave up 7 bases, with 18 bases separating them. The CDR3 contains 16 residues. The chain's CDR3 is CASSLLDRIENNIQYF. The CDR3 DNA sequence: TGTGCCAGCAGTTTACTAGACAGGATAGAGAACAACATTCAGTACTTC.

The V gene is TRBV18, the J gene TRBJ2-7; no clear D. The CDR3 is 11 amino acids. The ends were cut back, 3 bases at V and 3 bases at J, with 3 bases in the middle. The germline gives CDR1 KGHSH, CDR2 LQKENI. CDR3 loop: CASSPDYEQYF. The CDR3 coding sequence is TGTGCCAGCTCACCGGACTACGAGCAGTACTTC.

V usage is TRBV28 and J usage is TRBJ1-2; weak D call: TRBD1 (6 bases). V lost 4 bases, J lost 6 bases, and 24 bases lay in between. The germline gives CDR1 MDHEN, CDR2 SYDVKM. This CDR3 contains 17 residues. The CDR3 protein is CASSSPGGAKRWNGYTF. CDR3 nucleotides: TGTGCCAGCAGTTCCCCCGGGGGGGCTAAGCGTTGGAATGGCTACACCTTC.

This clonotype was seen a handful of times. The V and J genes are TRBV4-2 and TRBJ2-1, with D perhaps being TRBD1 or TRBD2 (5 bases each). This CDR3 contains 17 residues. Germline CDR1 is LGHNA and CDR2 is YNFKEQ. V lost 1 base and J 4 bases, leaving 17 bases between the germline ends. The CDR3 here is CASSQVGTGTEYNEQFF. For the CDR3, the DNA is TGTGCCAGCAGCCAAGTGGGGACCGGGACCGAGTACAATGAGCAGTTCTTC.

The V gene is TRBV7-3, the J gene TRBJ2-1; D is perhaps TRBD2 (5 bases). Germline V gene lookup returns CDR1 SGHTA and CDR2 FQGTGA. V was clipped by 1 base and J by 8 bases, with 12 bases between them. The CDR3 totals 14 residues. As DNA, the CDR3 is TGTGCCAGCAGCTTAAGGGCTAGCACCCATGAGCAGTTCTTC. Its protein product is CASSLRASTHEQFF.

With regard to this clonotype: One junction end does not reproduce the germline sequence, and a read error may be involved. The gene calls are TRBV5-1 and TRBJ1-1, with D possibly matching TRBD1 (5 bases). The CDR3 is made up of 14 amino acids. Germline lookup yields CDR1 SGHRS and CDR2 YFSETQ. CDR3 coding DNA: TGCGCCAGCAGCTTGGCGGCCCGGGGGACTGAAGTTTTCTTT. It is translated as CASSLAARGTEVFF.